Below, 28 T cell receptor beta chains from the same sample are listed, as sequenced in a study of cytomegalovirus exposure and HLA in healthy donors. Primers for the PCR totalled 60 Vbeta and 13 Jbeta. Clones were sequenced by immunoSEQ multiplex PCR, and TCRdb holds only the in-frame ones, with some missing. The sample includes approximately 100,000 clones, 75% to 80% of them seen just once. The sample taken for sequencing was PBMCs. The receptors were sampled from a man in his fifties or sixties in good health and CMV-seropositive.

V usage is TRBV1 and J usage is TRBJ2-5; the tabulated D call, TRBD2, remains unverified against the DNA. TRBV1 counts as a pseudogene. The CDR3 has 17 residues. The CDR3 sequence: CTSLLLGLAGGSETQYF. The CDR3 region has the DNA TGCACCAGCCTACTCCTCGGACTAGCGGGGGGATCGGAGACCCAGTACTTC.

The CDR3 reads CASSLAGGANTEAFF. The CDR3 DNA follows: TGCGCCAGCAGCTTGGCGGGTGGGGCGAACACTGAAGCTTTCTTT. The genes are TRBV5-1 and TRBJ1-1; weak D call: TRBD1 (5 bases). CDR1 is SGHRS and CDR2 is YFSETQ in the germline V gene. The CDR3 totals 15 residues. Trimming pared 0 bases from V and 1 base from J, leaving 10 bases between.

The genes are TRBV18 and TRBJ1-1; tentatively, D is TRBD1 (5 bases). The ends were cut back, 3 bases at V and 3 bases at J, with 11 bases in the middle. CDR3 length: 14 amino acids. Germline V gene lookup returns CDR1 KGHSH and CDR2 LQKENI. The CDR3 reads CASSPNRGDTEAFF. CDR3 bases: TGTGCCAGCTCACCGAATAGGGGCGACACTGAAGCTTTCTTT.

V and J are TRBV4-1 and TRBJ2-1; TRBD2 might be the D (5 bases). The CDR3 is made up of 15 amino acids. Trimming took 2 bases from V and 6 from J, leaving 14 bases between them. CDR1 is MGHRA, CDR2 YSYEKL, per germline. This CDR3 is CASSQSDFPTNEQFF. Here the CDR3 DNA reads TGCGCCAGCAGCCAATCGGACTTTCCTACCAATGAGCAGTTCTTC.

This chain uses TRBV6-8 with TRBJ2-3, with TRBD2 matching 9 bases. Germline CDR1 is MNHGY and CDR2 is SAAAGT. The CDR3 consists of 15 residues. Trimming took 4 bases from V and 4 from J; bases not matched to a gene: 6. As DNA, the CDR3 is TGTGCCAGCAGTTTTAGCGGGGGCCCCTCAGATACGCAGTATTTT. This codes for CASSFSGGPSDTQYF.

This clone has just a few counts. The chain combines TRBV7-9 with TRBJ2-3, with D possibly TRBD2 on 6 matching bases. Per germline, CDR1 SEHNR and CDR2 FQNEAQ (reference sequence). This CDR3 has 14 amino acids. V was clipped by 2 bases and J by 3 bases, with 9 bases between them. CDR3 protein: CASSLSEGTDTQYF. The CDR3 DNA is TGTGCCAGCAGCTTATCGGAGGGGACAGATACGCAGTATTTT.

V gene TRBV5-6 combines with J gene TRBJ2-3, with 7 bases fitting TRBD1. V was pared by 3 bases and J by 1 base, with 5 bases of the junction left unmatched. This CDR3 has 15 amino acids. Germline CDR1 and CDR2: SGHDT and YYEEEE. The CDR3, as DNA: TGTGCCAGCAGCTCTCCTGGACAGGGCACAGATACGCAGTATTTT. Translated: CASSSPGQGTDTQYF. Full variable domain (rest looked up from reference TRBV5-6 and TRBJ2-3): DAGVTQSPTHLIKTRGQQVTLRCSPKSGHDTVSWYQQALGQGPQFIFQYYEEEERQRGNFPDRFSGHQFPNYSSELNVNALLLGDSALYLCASSSPGQGTDTQYFGPGTRLTVL.

V gene TRBV7-2 combines with J gene TRBJ2-6; the match to TRBD1 covers 7 bases. The CDR3 has 16 residues. Germline-derived CDR1 and CDR2 are SGHTA and FQGNSA. With V trimmed by 5 bases and J by 1 base, 5 bases remained unmatched. CDR3 region: CASSQTGVSGANVLTF. The CDR3 region has the DNA TGTGCCAGCAGCCAAACAGGGGTATCTGGGGCCAACGTCCTGACTTTC. The entire variable domain, with the rest obtained from reference TRBV7-2 and TRBJ2-6, is as follows: GAGVSQSPSNKVTEKGKDVELRCDPISGHTALYWYRQSLGQGLEFLIYFQGNSAPDKSGLPSDRFSAERTGGSVSTLTIQRTQQEDSAVYLCASSQTGVSGANVLTFGAGSRLTVL.

This clone was found a few times. The rearrangement joins TRBV2 to TRBJ2-5, with a possible D match to TRBD1 (5 bases). The germline V gene encodes CDR1 SNHLY and CDR2 FYNNEI. The germline V and J ends were trimmed by 5 bases and 5 bases, with 18 bases remaining between them. The CDR3 is 15 residues long. The CDR3 loop is CASSYASLKGETQYF. The CDR3 DNA follows: TGTGCCAGCAGTTATGCTTCCCTAAAGGGGGAGACCCAGTACTTC.

This clone was picked up a small number of times. This rearrangement joins TRBV30 to TRBJ2-5, with 8 bases aligning to TRBD2. Per germline, CDR1 GTSNPN and CDR2 SVGIG (reference sequence). J lost 1 base, V lost 5 bases, and 9 bases had no gene match. There are 15 residues in the CDR3. For the CDR3, the DNA is TGTGCCTGGGGGCCCCGGGGGGGCCCCCAAGAGACCCAGTACTTC. It translates to CAWGPRGGPQETQYF.

This clone was seen a single time. V gene TRBV5-6 combines with J gene TRBJ2-7; perhaps TRBD1 as D (8 bases). The V gene lost 4 bases and the J gene lost 3 bases, with 11 bases spanning the gap. The CDR3 totals 13 residues. Germline loops: CDR1 SGHDT, CDR2 YYEEEE. The CDR3 loop is CASSTGGVYEQYF. The CDR3 region has the DNA TGTGCCAGCAGCACAGGGGGGGTCTACGAGCAGTACTTC.

V is TRBV7-2 and J is TRBJ1-3; a possible D gene is TRBD1 (6 bases). This CDR3 is built from 16 residues. Trimming removed 4 bases from V and 0 bases from J, with 13 bases in between. The germline V gene encodes CDR1 SGHTA and CDR2 FQGNSA. CDR3 protein: CASSSYRASSGNTIYF. CDR3 in DNA: TGTGCCAGCAGCTCATACAGGGCTAGCTCTGGAAACACCATATATTTT. The full variable domain, in which reference TRBV7-2 and TRBJ1-3 provide the parts outside the CDR3, is GAGVSQSPSNKVTEKGKDVELRCDPISGHTALYWYRQSLGQGLEFLIYFQGNSAPDKSGLPSDRFSAERTGGSVSTLTIQRTQQEDSAVYLCASSSYRASSGNTIYFGEGSWLTVV.

This chain links TRBV21-1 with TRBJ1-1; the table's D call of TRBD1 was not tested on the DNA. TRBV21-1 is deemed a pseudogene. The CDR3 totals 15 residues. Here the CDR3 DNA reads TGTGCCAGCAGCAAAGAAGAGGGGGCGCAGACTGAAGCTTTCTTT. Protein product: CASSKEEGAQTEAFF.

The gene calls are TRBV11-2 and TRBJ2-3; D is ambiguous. V was cut by 1 base and J by 3 bases, with 17 bases left in between. The CDR3 consists of 17 residues. CDR1 and CDR2 (germline): SGHAT, FQNNGV. The CDR3 DNA follows: TGTGCCAGCAGCTTAGTGCTCTCCCCGGGTGGGACAGATACGCAGTATTTT. Protein: CASSLVLSPGGTDTQYF.

V gene TRBV7-7 combines with J gene TRBJ2-7; 9 bases match TRBD2. V lost 1 base to trimming and J lost 4 bases; unmatched junction nucleotides: 5. Germline V gives CDR1 SSHAT, CDR2 FNYEAQ (reference sequence). CDR3 size: 15 residues. The CDR3 coding sequence is TGTGCCAGCAGCTTAGGAAGCGGGGGGCGATACGAGCAGTACTTC. This translates into CASSLGSGGRYEQYF.

This clone was observed a single time. The chain has TRBV2 and TRBJ2-7; D is perhaps TRBD2 (5 bases). V lost 7 bases and J lost 6, with 16 bases in between. Germline V gene data show CDR1 as SNHLY and CDR2 as FYNNEI. The CDR3 is 13 residues long. The CDR3 DNA sequence: TGTGCCAGCAAAGGGAATGGTCGGGGCGAGCAGTACTTC. Translated, it gives CASKGNGRGEQYF. The full variable domain, completed using reference TRBV2 and TRBJ2-7, is EPEVTQTPSHQVTQMGQEVILRCVPISNHLYFYWYRQILGQKVEFLVSFYNNEISEKSEIFDDQFSVERPDGSNFTLKIRSTKLEDSAMYFCASKGNGRGEQYFGPGTRLTVT.

V and J are TRBV7-3 and TRBJ2-3; tentative D call: TRBD1 (6 bases). The V end lost 5 bases, the J end lost 2 bases, and 11 bases lay between the germline ends. CDR3 length: 14 amino acids. Germline CDR1 SGHTA, CDR2 FQGTGA. The CDR3 nucleotides are TGTGCCAGCAGCCCCACAGGGTTCACAGATACGCAGTATTTT. It translates to CASSPTGFTDTQYF.

The chain recombines TRBV14 with TRBJ2-1; 8 positions match TRBD1. J lost 2 bases, V lost 3 bases, and 6 bases had no gene match. This CDR3 spans 16 amino acids. Germline CDR1 SGHDN, CDR2 FVKESK. The CDR3 reads CASSHRQGWTYNEQFF. The DNA of the CDR3 is TGTGCCAGCAGCCACAGACAGGGGTGGACCTACAATGAGCAGTTCTTC.

The rearrangement joins TRBV6-4 to TRBJ2-7; TRBD2 is a possible D gene (7 bases). Germline loops: CDR1 MRHNA, CDR2 SNTAGT. This CDR3 contains 17 residues. The V end lost 2 bases, the J end lost 3 bases, and 20 bases lay between the germline ends. CDR3 nucleotide sequence: TGTGCCAGCAGTGACGGGACGGGGGGCTTCCATCACTACGAGCAGTACTTC. Translating gives CASSDGTGGFHHYEQYF.

The chain links TRBV7-7 to TRBJ2-2, with 7 bases matching TRBD1. Germline CDR1 and CDR2: SSHAT and FNYEAQ (reference sequence). The CDR3 sequence is 13 residues long. Germline trimming cut 5 bases from V and 6 bases from J; bases unmatched to any gene: 3. As DNA, the CDR3 is TGTGCCAGCAGCCTTGGACAGGCCGGGGAGCTGTTTTTT. This codes for CASSLGQAGELFF.

The V and J genes are TRBV5-4 and TRBJ2-3, with 8 nucleotides matching TRBD2. This CDR3 has 15 amino acids. V shed 5 bases and J 1 base; nucleotides not matched to a gene: 6. Germline CDR1 and CDR2: SGHNT and YYREEE (reference sequence). The CDR3 loop is CASSSGGAGTDTQYF. CDR3 coding DNA: TGTGCCAGCAGTTCCGGGGGGGCGGGCACAGATACGCAGTATTTT.

The chain links TRBV6-5 to TRBJ1-2, with no clear D. V gave up 6 bases and J gave up 4 bases, with 12 bases separating them. CDR1 and CDR2 from the germline V gene are MNHEY and SVGAGI. The CDR3 runs 13 residues. The CDR3 reads CASSPDGAYGYTF. The CDR3 DNA reads as TGTGCCAGCAGCCCAGACGGAGCCTATGGCTACACCTTC.

The rearrangement joins TRBV7-9 to TRBJ1-4, with a possible D match to TRBD1 (6 bases). CDR1 and CDR2 (germline): SEHNR, FQNEAQ (reference sequence). The CDR3 extends over 14 amino acids. The germline V and J ends were trimmed by 5 bases and 7 bases, with 14 bases remaining between them. In DNA form, the CDR3 reads TGTGCCAGCAGCCGCAGGGGCATGGGTGAAAAACTGTTTTTT. Translation: CASSRRGMGEKLFF.

V is TRBV6-6 and J is TRBJ2-1; TRBD2 matches at 11 bases. The V gene end was trimmed by 8 bases and the J gene end by 6 bases; junction bases not matched to a gene: 9. Per germline, CDR1 MNHNY and CDR2 SVGAGI (reference sequence). CDR3 length: 15 amino acids. The CDR3 DNA reads as TGTGCCAGCGGCCCCACTAGCGGGGGCGGCAATGAGCAGTTCTTC. This codes for CASGPTSGGGNEQFF.

This chain uses TRBV6-5 with TRBJ2-5; D gene ambiguous. CDR3 size: 14 residues. From germline, CDR1 is MNHEY and CDR2 SVGAGI. Trimming left V 6 bases short and J 7 bases short, with 18 bases between. The CDR3 loop is CASSPRQVGGTQYF. The CDR3 region has the DNA TGTGCCAGCAGCCCGCGACAAGTCGGTGGGACCCAGTACTTC.

The chain is built from TRBV6-5 and TRBJ1-1; 8 nucleotides line up with TRBD1. The CDR3 length is 15 residues. After removal of 2 bases from V and 5 bases from J, the junction contained 7 bases not matched to a gene. CDR1 MNHEY and CDR2 SVGAGI come from the germline V gene. CDR3 in DNA: TGTGCCAGCAGTTACGCCGGACAGGGCGGAACTGAAGCTTTCTTT. Its translation: CASSYAGQGGTEAFF.

This clone was found once. The chain has TRBV27 and TRBJ2-5; 15 positions agree with TRBD2. The CDR3 is 16 residues long. J gave up 7 bases and V 6 bases, and 9 bases lay outside the gene matches. The germline gives CDR1 MNHEY, CDR2 SMNVEV (reference sequence). CDR3 residues: CASSTGTSGGSRTQYF. The DNA for the CDR3 is TGTGCCAGCAGCACCGGGACTAGCGGGGGGTCCCGGACCCAGTACTTC.

The DNA of the CDR3 is TGTGCCAGCAGTGGTATCGGGGATAATTCACCCCTCCACTTT. Residues: CASSGIGDNSPLHF. The J gene is TRBJ1-6, the V gene TRBV6-1; no clear D gene. The V gene's germline CDR1 is MNHNS and CDR2 SASEGT. The CDR3 covers 14 residues. The ends were cut back, 4 bases at V and 5 bases at J, with 9 bases in the middle.